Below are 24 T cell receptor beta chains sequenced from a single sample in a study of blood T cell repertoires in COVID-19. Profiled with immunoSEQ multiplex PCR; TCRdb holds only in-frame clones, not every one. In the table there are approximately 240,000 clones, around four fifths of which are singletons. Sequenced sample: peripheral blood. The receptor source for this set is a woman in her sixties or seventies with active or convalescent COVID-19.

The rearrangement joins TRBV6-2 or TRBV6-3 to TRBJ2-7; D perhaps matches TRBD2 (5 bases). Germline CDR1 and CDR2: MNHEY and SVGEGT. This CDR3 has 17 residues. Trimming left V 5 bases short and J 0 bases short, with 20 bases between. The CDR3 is CASSKYIAIGSSYEQYF. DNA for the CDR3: TGTGCCAGCAGTAAGTATATCGCTATTGGGAGCTCCTACGAGCAGTACTTC.

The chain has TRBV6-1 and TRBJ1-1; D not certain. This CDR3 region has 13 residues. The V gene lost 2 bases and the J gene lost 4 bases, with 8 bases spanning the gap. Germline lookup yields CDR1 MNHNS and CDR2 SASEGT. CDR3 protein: CASSELTSTEAFF. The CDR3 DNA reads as TGTGCCAGCAGTGAACTGACAAGCACTGAAGCTTTCTTT.

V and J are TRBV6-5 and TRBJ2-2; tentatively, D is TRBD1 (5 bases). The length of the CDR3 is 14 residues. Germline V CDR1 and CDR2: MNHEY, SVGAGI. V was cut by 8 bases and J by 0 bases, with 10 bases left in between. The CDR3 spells CASEDNTNTGELFF. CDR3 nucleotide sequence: TGTGCCAGCGAGGACAATACGAACACCGGGGAGCTGTTTTTT.

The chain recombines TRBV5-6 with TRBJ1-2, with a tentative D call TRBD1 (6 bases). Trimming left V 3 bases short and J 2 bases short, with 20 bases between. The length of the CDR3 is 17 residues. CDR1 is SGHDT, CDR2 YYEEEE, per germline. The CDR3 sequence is CASSSDPTGLANYGYTF. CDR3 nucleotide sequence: TGTGCCAGCAGCTCCGATCCTACAGGGTTGGCAAACTATGGCTACACCTTC.

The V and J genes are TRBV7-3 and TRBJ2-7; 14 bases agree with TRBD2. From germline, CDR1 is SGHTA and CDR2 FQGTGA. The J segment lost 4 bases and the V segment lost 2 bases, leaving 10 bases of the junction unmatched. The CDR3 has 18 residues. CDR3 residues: CASSLRFGLAGGGYEQYF. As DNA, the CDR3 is TGTGCCAGCAGCTTACGATTTGGACTAGCGGGAGGCGGTTACGAGCAGTACTTC.

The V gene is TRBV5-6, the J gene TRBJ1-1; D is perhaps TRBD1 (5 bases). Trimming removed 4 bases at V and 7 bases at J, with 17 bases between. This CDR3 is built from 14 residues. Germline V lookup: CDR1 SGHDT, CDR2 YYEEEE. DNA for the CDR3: TGTGCCAGCAGCACCCTCCGACAGACTTATGAAGCTTTCTTT. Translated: CASSTLRQTYEAFF.

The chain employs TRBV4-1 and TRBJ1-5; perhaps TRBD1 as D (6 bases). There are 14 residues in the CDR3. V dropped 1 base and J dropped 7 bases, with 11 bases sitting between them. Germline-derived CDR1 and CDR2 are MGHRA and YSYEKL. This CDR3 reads CASSQVSGAQPQHF. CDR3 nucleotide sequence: TGCGCCAGCAGCCAAGTATCAGGGGCACAGCCCCAGCATTTT.

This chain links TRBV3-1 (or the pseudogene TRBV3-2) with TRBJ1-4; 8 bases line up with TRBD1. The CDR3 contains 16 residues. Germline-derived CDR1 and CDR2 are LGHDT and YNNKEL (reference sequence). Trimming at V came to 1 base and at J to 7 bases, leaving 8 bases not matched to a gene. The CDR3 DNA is TGTGCCAGCAGCCAAGTTCCAGGACAGGGTGTTGAAAAACTGTTTTTT. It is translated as CASSQVPGQGVEKLFF.

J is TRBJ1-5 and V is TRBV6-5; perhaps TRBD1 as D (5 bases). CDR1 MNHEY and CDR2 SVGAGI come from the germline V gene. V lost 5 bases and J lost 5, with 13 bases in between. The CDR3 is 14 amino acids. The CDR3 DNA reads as TGTGCCAGCAGTCACCGGGGGGTCGATCAGCCCCAGCATTTT. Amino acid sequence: CASSHRGVDQPQHF.

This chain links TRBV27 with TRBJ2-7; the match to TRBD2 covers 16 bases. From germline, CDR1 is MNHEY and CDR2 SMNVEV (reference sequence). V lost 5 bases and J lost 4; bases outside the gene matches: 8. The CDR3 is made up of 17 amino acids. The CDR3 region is CASSPGLAGGIIYEQYF. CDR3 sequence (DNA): TGTGCCAGCAGTCCGGGACTAGCGGGAGGGATAATATACGAGCAGTACTTC.

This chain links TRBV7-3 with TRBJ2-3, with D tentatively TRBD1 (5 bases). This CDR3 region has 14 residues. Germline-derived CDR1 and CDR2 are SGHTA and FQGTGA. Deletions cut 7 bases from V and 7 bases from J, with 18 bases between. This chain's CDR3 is CASKKQEPDHTQYF. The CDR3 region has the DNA TGTGCCAGCAAGAAACAGGAGCCAGACCATACGCAGTATTTT.

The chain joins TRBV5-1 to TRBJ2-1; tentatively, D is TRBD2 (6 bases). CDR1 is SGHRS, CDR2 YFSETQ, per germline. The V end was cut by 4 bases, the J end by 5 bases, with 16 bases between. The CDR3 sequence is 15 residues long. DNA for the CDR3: TGCGCCAGCAGCCCGGGGGTAATGGAAAACAATGAGCAGTTCTTC. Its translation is CASSPGVMENNEQFF.

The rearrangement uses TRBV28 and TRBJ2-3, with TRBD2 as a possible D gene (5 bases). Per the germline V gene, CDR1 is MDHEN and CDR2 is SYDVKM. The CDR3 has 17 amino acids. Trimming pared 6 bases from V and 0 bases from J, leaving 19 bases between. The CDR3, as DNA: TGTGCCAGCAGGCTTTCCCCGCGGGTTTCTAGCACAGATACGCAGTATTTT. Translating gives CASRLSPRVSSTDTQYF.

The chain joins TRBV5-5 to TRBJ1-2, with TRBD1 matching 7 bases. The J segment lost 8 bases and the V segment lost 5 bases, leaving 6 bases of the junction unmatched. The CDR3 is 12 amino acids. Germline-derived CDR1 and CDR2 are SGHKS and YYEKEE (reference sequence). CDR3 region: CASSTDRVGYTF. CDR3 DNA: TGTGCCAGCAGTACAGACAGGGTGGGCTACACCTTC.

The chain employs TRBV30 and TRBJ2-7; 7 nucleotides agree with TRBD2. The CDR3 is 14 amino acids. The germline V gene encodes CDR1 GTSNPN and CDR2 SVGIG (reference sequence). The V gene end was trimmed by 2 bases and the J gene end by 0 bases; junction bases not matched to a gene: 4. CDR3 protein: CAWSSGGTSYEQYF. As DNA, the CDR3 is TGTGCCTGGAGTTCCGGGGGGACCTCCTACGAGCAGTACTTC.

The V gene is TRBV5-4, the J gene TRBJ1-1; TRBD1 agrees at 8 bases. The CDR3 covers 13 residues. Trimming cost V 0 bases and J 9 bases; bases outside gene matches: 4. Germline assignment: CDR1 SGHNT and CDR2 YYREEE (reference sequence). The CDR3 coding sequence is TGTGCCAGCAGCTTGGTAGACAGGGGTAAAGCTTTCTTT. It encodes CASSLVDRGKAFF. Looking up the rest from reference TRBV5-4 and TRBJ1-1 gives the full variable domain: ETGVTQSPTHLIKTRGQQVTLRCSSQSGHNTVSWYQQALGQGPQFIFQYYREEENGRGNFPPRFSGLQFPNYSSELNVNALELDDSALYLCASSLVDRGKAFFGQGTRLTVV.

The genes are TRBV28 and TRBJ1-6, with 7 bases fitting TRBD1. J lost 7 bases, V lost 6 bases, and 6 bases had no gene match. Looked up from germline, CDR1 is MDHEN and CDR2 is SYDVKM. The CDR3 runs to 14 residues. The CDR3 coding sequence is TGTGCCAGCAGGCGTGCGGACAGGAATTCACCCCTCCACTTT. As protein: CASRRADRNSPLHF.

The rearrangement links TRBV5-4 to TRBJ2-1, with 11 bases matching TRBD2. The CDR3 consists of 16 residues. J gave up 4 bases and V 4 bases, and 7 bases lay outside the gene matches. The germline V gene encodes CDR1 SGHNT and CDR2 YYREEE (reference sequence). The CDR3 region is CASSLQTSGDYNEQFF. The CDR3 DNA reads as TGTGCCAGCAGCCTACAGACTAGCGGGGATTACAATGAGCAGTTCTTC.

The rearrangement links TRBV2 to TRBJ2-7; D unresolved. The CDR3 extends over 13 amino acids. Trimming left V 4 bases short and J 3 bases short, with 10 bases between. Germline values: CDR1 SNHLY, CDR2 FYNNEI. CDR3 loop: CASSVELDYEQYF. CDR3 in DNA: TGTGCCAGCAGTGTTGAGCTAGACTACGAGCAGTACTTC.

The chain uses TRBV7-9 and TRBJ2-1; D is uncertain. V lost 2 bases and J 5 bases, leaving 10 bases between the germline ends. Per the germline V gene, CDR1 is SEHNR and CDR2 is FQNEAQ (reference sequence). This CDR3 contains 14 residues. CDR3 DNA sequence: TGTGCCAGCAGCTTAACCACTTTGGACAATGAGCAGTTCTTC. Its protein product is CASSLTTLDNEQFF.

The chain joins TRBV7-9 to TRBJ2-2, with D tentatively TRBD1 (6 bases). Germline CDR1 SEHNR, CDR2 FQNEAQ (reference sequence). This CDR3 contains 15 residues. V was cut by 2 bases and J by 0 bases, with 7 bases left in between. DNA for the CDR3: TGTGCCAGCAGCTTAACAGGGACGAACACCGGGGAGCTGTTTTTT. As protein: CASSLTGTNTGELFF.

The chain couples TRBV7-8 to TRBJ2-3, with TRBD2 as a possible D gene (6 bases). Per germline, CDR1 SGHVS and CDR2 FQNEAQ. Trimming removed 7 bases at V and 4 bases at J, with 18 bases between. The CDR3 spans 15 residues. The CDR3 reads CASIPGRGGADTQYF. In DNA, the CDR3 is TGTGCCAGCATCCCGGGGCGGGGCGGGGCAGATACGCAGTATTTT.

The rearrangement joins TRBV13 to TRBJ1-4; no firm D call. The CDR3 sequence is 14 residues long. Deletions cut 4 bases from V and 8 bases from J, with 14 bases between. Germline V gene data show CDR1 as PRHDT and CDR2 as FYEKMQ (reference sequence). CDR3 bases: TGTGCCAGCAGCTCTCAGTTCCCGGAGGAAAAACTGTTTTTT. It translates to CASSSQFPEEKLFF.

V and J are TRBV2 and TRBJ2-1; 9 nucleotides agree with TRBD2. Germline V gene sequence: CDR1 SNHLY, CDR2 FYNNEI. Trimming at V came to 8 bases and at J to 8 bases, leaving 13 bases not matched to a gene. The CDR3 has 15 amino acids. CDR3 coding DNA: TGTGCCAGCCCAGCCGGGACTAGCATTAGGCATGAGCAGTTCTTC. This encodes CASPAGTSIRHEQFF.